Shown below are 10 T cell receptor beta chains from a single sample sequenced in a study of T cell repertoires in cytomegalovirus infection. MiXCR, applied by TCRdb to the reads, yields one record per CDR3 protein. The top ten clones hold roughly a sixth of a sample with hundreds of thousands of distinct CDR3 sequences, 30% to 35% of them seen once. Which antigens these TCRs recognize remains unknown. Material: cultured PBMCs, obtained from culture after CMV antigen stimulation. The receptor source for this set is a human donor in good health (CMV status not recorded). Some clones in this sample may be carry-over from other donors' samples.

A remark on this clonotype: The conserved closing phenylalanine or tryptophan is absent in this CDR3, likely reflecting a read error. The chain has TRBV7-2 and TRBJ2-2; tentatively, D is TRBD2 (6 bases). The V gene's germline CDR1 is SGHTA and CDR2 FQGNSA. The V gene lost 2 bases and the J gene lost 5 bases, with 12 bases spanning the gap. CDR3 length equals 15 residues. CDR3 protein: CASSLWAGGTGELFL. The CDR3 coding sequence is TGTGCCAGCAGCTTATGGGCAGGAGGGACCGGGGAGCTGTTTTTG.

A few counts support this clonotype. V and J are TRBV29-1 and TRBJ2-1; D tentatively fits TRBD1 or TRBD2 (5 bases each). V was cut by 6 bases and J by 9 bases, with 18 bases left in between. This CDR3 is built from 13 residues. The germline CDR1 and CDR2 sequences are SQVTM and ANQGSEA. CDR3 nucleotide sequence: TGCAGCGTCGATGGGACCGGCTTGGGTGAGCAGTTCTTC. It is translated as CSVDGTGLGEQFF.

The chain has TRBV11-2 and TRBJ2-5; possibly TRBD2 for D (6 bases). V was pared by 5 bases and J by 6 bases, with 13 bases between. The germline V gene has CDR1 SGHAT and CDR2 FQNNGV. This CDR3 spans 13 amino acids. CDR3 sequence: CASSPPGEKTQYF. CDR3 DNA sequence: TGTGCCAGCAGCCCCCCGGGGGAAAAGACCCAGTACTTC.

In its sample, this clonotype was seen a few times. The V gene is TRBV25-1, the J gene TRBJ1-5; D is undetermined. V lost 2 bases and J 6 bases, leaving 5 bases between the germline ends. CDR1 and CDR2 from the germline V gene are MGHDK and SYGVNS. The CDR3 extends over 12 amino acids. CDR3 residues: CASSEGGQPQHF. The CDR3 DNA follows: TGTGCCAGCAGTGAAGGTGGTCAGCCCCAGCATTTT.

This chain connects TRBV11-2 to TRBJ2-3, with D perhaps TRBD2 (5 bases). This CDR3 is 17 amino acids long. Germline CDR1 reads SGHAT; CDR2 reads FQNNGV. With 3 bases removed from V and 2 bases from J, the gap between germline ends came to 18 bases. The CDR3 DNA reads TGTGCCAGCAGCTTGACAACGGGAAATCGCGACACAGATACGCAGTATTTT. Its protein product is CASSLTTGNRDTDTQYF.

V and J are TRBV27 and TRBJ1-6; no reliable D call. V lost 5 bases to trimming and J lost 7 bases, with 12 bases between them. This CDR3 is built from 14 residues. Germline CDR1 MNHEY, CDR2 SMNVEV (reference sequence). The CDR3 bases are TGTGCCAGCAGTCGGTCCTTCGGGAATTCACCCCTCCACTTT. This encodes CASSRSFGNSPLHF.

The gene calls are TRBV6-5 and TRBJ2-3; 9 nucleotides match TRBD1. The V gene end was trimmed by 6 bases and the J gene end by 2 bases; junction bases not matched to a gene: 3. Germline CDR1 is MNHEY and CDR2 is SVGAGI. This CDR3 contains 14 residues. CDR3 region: CASRRDRATDTQYF. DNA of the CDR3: TGTGCCAGCAGGAGGGACAGGGCCACAGATACGCAGTATTTT.

The CDR3 loop is CASSLSGSRNTEAFF. DNA for the CDR3: TGTGCCAGCAGCCTTTCGGGGAGTAGGAACACTGAAGCTTTCTTT. V is TRBV7-9 and J is TRBJ1-1; D gene unclear. V was pared by 5 bases and J by 1 base, with 14 bases between. This CDR3 spans 15 amino acids. Germline V gene sequence: CDR1 SEHNR, CDR2 FQNEAQ (reference sequence). Together with reference TRBV7-9 and TRBJ1-1, the CDR3 gives the full variable domain: DTGVSQNPRHKITKRGQNVTFRCDPISEHNRLYWYRQTLGQGPEFLTYFQNEAQLEKSRLLSDRFSAERPKGSFSTLEIQRTEQGDSAMYLCASSLSGSRNTEAFFGQGTRLTVV.

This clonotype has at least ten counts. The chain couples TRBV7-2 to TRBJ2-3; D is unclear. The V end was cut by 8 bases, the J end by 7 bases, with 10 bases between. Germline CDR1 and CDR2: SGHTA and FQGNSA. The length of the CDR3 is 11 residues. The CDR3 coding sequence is TGTGCCAGCTCAGAGGTTAATACGCAGTATTTT. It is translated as CASSEVNTQYF.

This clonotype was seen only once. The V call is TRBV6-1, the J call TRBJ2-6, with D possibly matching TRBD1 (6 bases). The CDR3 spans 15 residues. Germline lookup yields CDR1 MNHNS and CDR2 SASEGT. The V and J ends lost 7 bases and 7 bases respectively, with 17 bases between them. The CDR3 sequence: CASIIRGSGANVLTF. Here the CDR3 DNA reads TGTGCCAGCATTATAAGGGGGTCCGGAGCCAACGTCCTGACTTTC.